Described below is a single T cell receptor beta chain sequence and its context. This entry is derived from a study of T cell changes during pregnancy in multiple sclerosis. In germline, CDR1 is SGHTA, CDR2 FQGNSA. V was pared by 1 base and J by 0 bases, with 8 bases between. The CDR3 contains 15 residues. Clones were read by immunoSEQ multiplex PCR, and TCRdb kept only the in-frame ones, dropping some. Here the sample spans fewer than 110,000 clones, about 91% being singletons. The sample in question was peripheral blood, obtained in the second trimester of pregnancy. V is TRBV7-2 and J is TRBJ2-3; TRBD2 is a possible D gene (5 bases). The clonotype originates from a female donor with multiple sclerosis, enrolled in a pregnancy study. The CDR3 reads CASSLVLVSTDTQYF. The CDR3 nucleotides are TGTGCCAGCAGCTTAGTACTAGTGAGCACAGATACGCAGTATTTT.